This T cell receptor (beta chain) is from a study of T cell repertoires in MIS-A myocarditis (dated 2022 in TCRdb). The QIAamp DNA FFPE kit was used to extract genomic DNA from formalin-fixed paraffin-embedded autopsy tissue. Amplification of TCRbeta CDR3 regions relied on the immunoSEQ bias-controlled multiplex PCR, followed by high-throughput sequencing. The original pipeline was this. CDR3 sequences were collapsed and filtered by the immunoSEQ vendor pipeline to quantify abundance and frequency of each unique TCRbeta CDR3. Dominant CDR3 amino acid sequences were clustered with SARS-CoV-2-specific ImmuneCODE TCRbeta sequences by CD-HIT using a 90% global sequence identity threshold. Clones at frequencies from 0.1 to 1 were categorized as hyperexpanded, and clones at frequencies from 0.01 to 0.1 were categorized as large. CDR3 amino acid sequences and V and J gene assignments of dominant clones were confirmed with MiXCR. The R stringdist package was used to calculate Levenshtein distances between the patient clonotypes and the ImmuneCODE hits. What TCRdb holds here is the immuneACCESS table cut down to in-frame rearrangements. Part of the clones is not present; checked against another copy, under half of the missing clones reflect an unresolved V gene, and the others are unexplained. V, J and clone size were drawn from that table, and D and trimming were deduced from the DNA. The sample table records about 5,800 clones; about 77% of these occur just once. Around three fifths of the sample is taken by the ten largest.

Concerning this clone itself: The antigen it recognizes is unknown. Nothing much larger sits one base from this clone, and base qualities are not available.

V is clipped by 4 bases and J by 6 bases, and the sequence between their germline boundaries is 7 bases long. Inclusive of the bounding cysteine and phenylalanine, the CDR3 is 12 residues long. The retained sequence is limited to the CDR3, 36 bases, with the frame set at the first base. CDR1 and CDR2 are drawn from the germline V gene (reference sequence): SGHNT, YYREEE. The rearranged chain carries TRBV5-4 and TRBJ2-2, with an unclear D gene assignment. Input material: interventricular septum heart tissue obtained at autopsy. Taken with the paper, the label for cell subset or site translates to: cardiac tissue sample (left or right ventricle, interventricular septum, or pericardium). This TCR derives from a man aged 18 to 30 with fulminant myocarditis from multisystem inflammatory syndrome in adults (MIS-A) after COVID-19. CDR3 region: CASSHDPGELFF. At the DNA level, the sequence is TGTGCCAGCAGCCACGATCCCGGGGAGCTGTTTTTT.